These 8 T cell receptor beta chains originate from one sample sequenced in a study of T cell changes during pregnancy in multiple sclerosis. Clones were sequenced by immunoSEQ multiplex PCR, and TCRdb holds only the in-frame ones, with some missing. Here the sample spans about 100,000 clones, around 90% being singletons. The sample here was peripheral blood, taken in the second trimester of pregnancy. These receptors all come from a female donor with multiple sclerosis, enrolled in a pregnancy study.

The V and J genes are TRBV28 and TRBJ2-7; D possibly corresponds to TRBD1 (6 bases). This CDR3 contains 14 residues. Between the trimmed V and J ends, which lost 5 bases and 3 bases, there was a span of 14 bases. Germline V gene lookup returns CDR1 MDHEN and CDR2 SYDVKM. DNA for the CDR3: TGTGCCAGCAGTCCACAGGGTCCCCTCTACGAGCAGTACTTC. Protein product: CASSPQGPLYEQYF.

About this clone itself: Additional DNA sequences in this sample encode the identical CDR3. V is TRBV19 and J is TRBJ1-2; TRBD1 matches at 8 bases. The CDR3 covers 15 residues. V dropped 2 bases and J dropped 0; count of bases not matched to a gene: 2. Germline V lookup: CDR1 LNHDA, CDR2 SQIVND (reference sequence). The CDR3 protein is CASSIPGQANYGYTF. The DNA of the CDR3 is TGTGCCAGTAGTATACCGGGACAGGCTAACTATGGCTACACCTTC.

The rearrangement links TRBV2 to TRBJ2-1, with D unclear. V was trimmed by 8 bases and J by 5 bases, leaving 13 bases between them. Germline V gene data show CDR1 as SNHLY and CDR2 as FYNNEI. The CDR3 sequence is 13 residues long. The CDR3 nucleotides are TGTGCCAGCGACACTTCTGTGAACAATGAGCAGTTCTTC. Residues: CASDTSVNNEQFF.

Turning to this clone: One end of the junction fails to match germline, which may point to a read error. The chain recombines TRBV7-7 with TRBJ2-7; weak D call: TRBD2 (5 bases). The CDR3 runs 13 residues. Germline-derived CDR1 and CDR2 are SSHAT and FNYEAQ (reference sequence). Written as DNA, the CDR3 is TGTGCTAGCAGCCTAGCCCTAGGTAACGAGCAGTACTTC. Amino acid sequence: CASSLALGNEQYF.

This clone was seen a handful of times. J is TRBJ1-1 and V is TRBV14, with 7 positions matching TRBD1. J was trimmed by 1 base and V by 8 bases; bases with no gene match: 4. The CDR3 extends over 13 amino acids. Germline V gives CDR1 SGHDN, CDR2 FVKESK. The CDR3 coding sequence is TGTGCCAGCCGACAGGGTCCGAACACTGAAGCTTTCTTT. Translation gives CASRQGPNTEAFF. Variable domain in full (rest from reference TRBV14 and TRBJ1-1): EAGVTQFPSHSVIEKGQTVTLRCDPISGHDNLYWYRRVMGKEIKFLLHFVKESKQDESGMPNNRFLAERTGGTYSTLKVQPAELEDSGVYFCASRQGPNTEAFFGQGTRLTVV.

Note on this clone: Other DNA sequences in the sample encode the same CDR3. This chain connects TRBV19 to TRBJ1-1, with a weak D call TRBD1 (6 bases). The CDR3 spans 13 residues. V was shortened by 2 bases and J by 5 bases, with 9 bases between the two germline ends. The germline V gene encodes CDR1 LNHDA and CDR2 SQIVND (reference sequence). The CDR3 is CASSIRGGTEAFF. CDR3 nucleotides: TGTGCCAGTAGTATAAGGGGGGGAACTGAAGCTTTCTTT.

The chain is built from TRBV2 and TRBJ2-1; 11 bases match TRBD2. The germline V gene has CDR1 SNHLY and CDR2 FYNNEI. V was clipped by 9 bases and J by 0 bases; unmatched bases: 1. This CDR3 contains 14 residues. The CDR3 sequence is CARGLAGSYNEQFF. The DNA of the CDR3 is TGTGCCAGAGGACTAGCGGGCTCCTACAATGAGCAGTTCTTC.

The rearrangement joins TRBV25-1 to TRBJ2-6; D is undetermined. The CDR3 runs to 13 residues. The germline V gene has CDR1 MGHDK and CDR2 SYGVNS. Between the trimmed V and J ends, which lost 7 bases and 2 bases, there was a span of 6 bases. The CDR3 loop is CASTLAGANVLTF. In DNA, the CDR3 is TGTGCCAGCACCCTAGCTGGGGCCAACGTCCTGACTTTC.